The 2 T cell receptor beta chains below were found in one sample sequenced in a study of T cells in Graves' hyperthyroidism and ophthalmopathy. The TCR beta CDR3 regions underwent amplification using RNA transcripts as the source. First-round RT-PCR targeting the TCR CDR3 was performed with the HTBI primer set. A single record per CDR3 protein comes from TCRdb applying MiXCR to the multiplex PCR reads. The sample consists of 800,000 or so distinct CDR3 sequences, 38% of them appearing once. The sequencing sample was made of blood. The origin of the receptors is a man aged 18 to 35 with Graves' hyperthyroidism.

This clonotype was detected only a few times. The chain employs TRBV6-6 and TRBJ1-4, with D possibly being TRBD1 (5 bases). This CDR3 comprises 12 residues. CDR1 is MNHNY and CDR2 is SVGAGI in the germline V gene (reference sequence). V was pared by 8 bases and J by 5 bases, with 9 bases between. CDR3 bases: TGTGCCAGCGGTGAGGGGAATGAAAAACTGTTTTTT. This sequence encodes CASGEGNEKLFF.

Worth noting for this clonotype: Given the absence of the conserved phenylalanine or tryptophan at the CDR3 end, a read error is likely. The J gene is TRBJ2-3, the V gene TRBV10-3; D gene uncertain. This CDR3 spans 18 amino acids. V lost 4 bases, J lost 2 bases, and 22 bases lay in between. The germline CDR1 and CDR2 sequences are ENHRY and SYGVKD. The CDR3 DNA reads TGTGCCATCAGTGTGACCTCAGGTTCGGGTAGAGACACAGATACGCAGTATTCT. Its translation is CAISVTSGSGRDTDTQYS.